This T cell receptor beta chain was recorded in a study of patients and donors after allogeneic stem cell transplantation. CDR1 and CDR2 (germline): SGHTA, FQGNSA. CDR3 length: 12 amino acids. With 5 bases removed from V and 2 bases from J, the gap between germline ends came to 5 bases. TCRdb ran MiXCR on the RT-PCR reads and lists one entry per CDR3 protein. The sample consists of roughly 200,000 distinct CDR3 sequences, less than 50% of them appearing once. The genes are TRBV7-2 and TRBJ2-3, with D unclear. The sequencing sample was made of blood, either unsorted or a sorted T cell fraction (not recorded which). The clonotype was recovered from a human donor who was either an allogeneic HSCT recipient or a stem cell or donor lymphocyte infusion donor (not recorded which). It is not recorded whose cells these are; they may come from a transplant donor. The CDR3 DNA follows: TGTGCCAGCAGCCATATCACAGATACGCAGTATTTT. Protein: CASSHITDTQYF.